The 22 T cell receptor beta chains presented below share a single source sample, sequenced in a study of radiation and T cells in renal cell carcinoma. As to time point: blood 4 weeks post-SBRT, at nephrectomy. Noted treatment: 15 Gy SBRT to primary tumor, nephrectomy 4 weeks later. The data were produced by immunoSEQ multiplex PCR, yet TCRdb's version contains in-frame clones alone and is incomplete. This sample has approximately 170,000 clones, with about 87% found just once. Sample: blood, taken from a patient whose treatment included radiotherapy and nephrectomy. The receptor set was obtained from a woman between 50 and 59 years old with renal cell carcinoma.

The J gene is TRBJ2-7, the V gene TRBV30, with D possibly matching TRBD2 (5 bases). The length of the CDR3 is 14 residues. V lost 5 bases to trimming and J lost 0 bases, with 14 bases between them. CDR1 and CDR2 (germline): GTSNPN, SVGIG (reference sequence). This CDR3 reads CAWAPTMSSYEQYF. CDR3 DNA sequence: TGTGCCTGGGCGCCGACTATGAGCTCCTACGAGCAGTACTTC.

This rearrangement joins TRBV6-1 to TRBJ1-2; D not resolved. The CDR3 runs 16 residues. The ends were cut back, 3 bases at V and 0 bases at J, with 14 bases in the middle. Germline loops: CDR1 MNHNS, CDR2 SASEGT. CDR3 amino acids: CASSDSRFPSNYGYTF. In nucleotides, the CDR3 is TGTGCCAGCAGTGATTCCAGGTTTCCATCTAACTATGGCTACACCTTC.

The chain has TRBV18 and TRBJ1-5, with D perhaps matching TRBD1 (5 bases). The CDR3 sequence is 17 residues long. CDR1 is KGHSH, CDR2 LQKENI, per germline. Trimming took off 1 base at V and 4 bases at J, with 17 bases between the two ends. DNA for the CDR3: TGTGCCAGCTCACCACGGGGAGGAGGGGCCGTGAATCAGCCCCAGCATTTT. As protein: CASSPRGGGAVNQPQHF.

V gene TRBV6-5 combines with J gene TRBJ1-2; 8 nucleotides match TRBD1. The trim removed 6 bases at V and 6 bases at J, leaving 6 bases unmatched. Germline CDR1 reads MNHEY; CDR2 reads SVGAGI. The CDR3 is 13 residues long. In DNA, the CDR3 is TGTGCCAGCAGACGGGGACAGGTCGATGGCTACACCTTC. Its protein is CASRRGQVDGYTF.

The chain links TRBV25-1 to TRBJ2-5, with D possibly called TRBD1 or TRBD2 (5 bases each). The CDR3 loop spans 16 amino acids. Trimming took off 2 bases at V and 5 bases at J, with 18 bases between the two ends. The V gene's germline CDR1 is MGHDK and CDR2 SYGVNS. The CDR3 region has the DNA TGTGCCAGCAGTGAAGGGGGACGGAGAAGAGGGGAGACCCAGTACTTC. It translates to CASSEGGRRRGETQYF.

In the case of this clone: Compared with germline, one end of the junction differs, possibly owing to a read error. V is TRBV13 and J is TRBJ2-1; tentative D call: TRBD1 (5 bases). Germline CDR1 is PRHDT and CDR2 is FYEKMQ (reference sequence). The CDR3 is 15 residues long. The CDR3, as DNA: TGTGCCAGCAGCGTAGGAGACAGTTCCTACAATGAGCAGTTCTTC. As protein: CASSVGDSSYNEQFF.

The rearrangement joins TRBV5-1 to TRBJ1-2; 9 nucleotides agree with TRBD1. The CDR3 runs to 14 residues. With V trimmed by 5 bases and J by 7 bases, 9 bases remained unmatched. Per germline, CDR1 SGHRS and CDR2 YFSETQ. As DNA, the CDR3 is TGCGCCAGCAGTTATACAGGGGGCGAGATTGGCTACACCTTC. Its protein is CASSYTGGEIGYTF.

The chain combines TRBV5-1 with TRBJ1-4; D remains unclear. CDR1 is SGHRS and CDR2 is YFSETQ in the germline V gene. V lost 4 bases to trimming and J lost 8 bases, with 15 bases between them. The CDR3 has 14 residues. The CDR3 spells CASSQDLRSEKLFF. CDR3 bases: TGCGCCAGCAGCCAAGACCTACGGTCGGAAAAACTGTTTTTT.

This sequence joins TRBV7-9 and TRBJ1-2; D ambiguous. Germline V lookup: CDR1 SEHNR, CDR2 FQNEAQ (reference sequence). Trimming removed 5 bases from V and 7 bases from J, with 17 bases in between. The CDR3 extends over 14 amino acids. The CDR3 bases are TGTGCCAGCAGCCCATCGCACCCTGTTGGTGGCTACACCTTC. Encoded protein: CASSPSHPVGGYTF.

The J gene is TRBJ2-3, the V gene TRBV7-3, with TRBD2 identical over 7 bases. Germline V gene lookup returns CDR1 SGHTA and CDR2 FQGTGA. Germline trimming cut 0 bases from V and 3 bases from J; bases unmatched to any gene: 6. The CDR3 is 16 residues long. CDR3 nucleotide sequence: TGTGCCAGCAGCTTAACGGTAGCGGGCGGGACAGATACGCAGTATTTT. Translating it yields CASSLTVAGGTDTQYF.

This chain links TRBV2 with TRBJ1-3; D not certain. This CDR3 has 15 amino acids. Trimming removed 1 base from V and 0 bases from J, with 7 bases in between. Germline assignment: CDR1 SNHLY and CDR2 FYNNEI. The CDR3 coding sequence is TGTGCCAGCAGTGAAGGGCTGCTCTCTGGAAACACCATATATTTT. It translates to CASSEGLLSGNTIYF.

The chain carries TRBV9 and TRBJ2-1; 9 nucleotides line up with TRBD2. CDR1 and CDR2 (germline): SGDLS, YYNGEE. The trim removed 0 bases at V and 10 bases at J, leaving 5 bases unmatched. The CDR3 extends over 14 amino acids. In DNA form, the CDR3 reads TGTGCCAGCAGCGTAGGCACAAGCGGGGGGGAGCAGTTCTTC. It translates to CASSVGTSGGEQFF.

The chain recombines TRBV5-1 with TRBJ2-2; D possibly corresponds to TRBD2 (5 bases). V lost 5 bases, J lost 7 bases, and 15 bases lay in between. Germline-derived CDR1 and CDR2 are SGHRS and YFSETQ. This CDR3 region has 14 residues. The CDR3 region is CASSLVPEVGELFF. CDR3 nucleotides: TGCGCCAGCAGTTTAGTCCCGGAGGTCGGGGAGCTGTTTTTT. Filled out from reference TRBV5-1 and TRBJ2-2, the complete variable domain reads KAGVTQTPRYLIKTRGQQVTLSCSPISGHRSVSWYQQTPGQGLQFLFEYFSETQRNKGNFPGRFSGRQFSNSRSEMNVSTLELGDSALYLCASSLVPEVGELFFGEGSRLTVL.

The chain employs TRBV7-2 and TRBJ1-5, with D uncertain. Germline V gene lookup returns CDR1 SGHTA and CDR2 FQGNSA. Trimming took 2 bases from V and 0 from J, leaving 8 bases between them. The CDR3 is 15 amino acids. Here the CDR3 DNA reads TGTGCCAGCAGCTTATACAGTTATAGCAATCAGCCCCAGCATTTT. Translating gives CASSLYSYSNQPQHF. Looking up the rest from reference TRBV7-2 and TRBJ1-5 gives the full variable domain: GAGVSQSPSNKVTEKGKDVELRCDPISGHTALYWYRQSLGQGLEFLIYFQGNSAPDKSGLPSDRFSAERTGGSVSTLTIQRTQQEDSAVYLCASSLYSYSNQPQHFGDGTRLSIL.

V gene TRBV10-3 combines with J gene TRBJ1-5; TRBD1 is a possible D gene (6 bases). The CDR3 covers 14 residues. Looked up from germline, CDR1 is ENHRY and CDR2 is SYGVKD. The germline V and J ends were trimmed by 4 bases and 6 bases, with 13 bases remaining between them. The CDR3 spells CAISGEQGAQPQHF. For the CDR3, the DNA is TGTGCCATCAGTGGGGAACAGGGCGCTCAGCCCCAGCATTTT.

The rearrangement uses TRBV5-5 and TRBJ1-6; perhaps TRBD1 as D (6 bases). Trimming removed 2 bases from V and 9 bases from J, with 12 bases in between. CDR1 and CDR2 from the germline V gene are SGHKS and YYEKEE (reference sequence). The CDR3 covers 14 residues. CDR3 residues: CASSLQGVGSPLHF. As DNA, the CDR3 is TGTGCCAGCAGCTTACAGGGAGTTGGTTCACCCCTCCACTTT.

The CDR3 DNA is TGTGCCAGCAGTCGAGGGGGGGTTAGTTATACGCAGTATTTT. Protein: CASSRGGVSYTQYF. V and J are TRBV6-1 and TRBJ2-3; TRBD2 might be the D (7 bases). Germline V gene data show CDR1 as MNHNS and CDR2 as SASEGT. CDR3 length equals 14 residues. V was shortened by 5 bases and J by 7 bases, with 16 bases between the two germline ends.

The chain combines TRBV2 with TRBJ2-1; D is ambiguous. V lost 5 bases and J lost 0, with 5 bases in between. The CDR3 spans 13 residues. The germline gives CDR1 SNHLY, CDR2 FYNNEI. The CDR3 sequence is CASSYSSYNEQFF. CDR3 bases: TGTGCCAGCAGTTACAGCTCCTACAATGAGCAGTTCTTC.

The chain joins TRBV4-1 to TRBJ2-3; TRBD2 matches 7 bases. V shed 0 bases, J shed 1 base, and the junction held 4 bases outside the gene matches. Germline V gene data show CDR1 as MGHRA and CDR2 as YSYEKL. CDR3 length: 16 amino acids. This CDR3 is CASSQDPRGGTDTQYF. Here the CDR3 DNA reads TGCGCCAGCAGCCAAGACCCCCGGGGGGGCACAGATACGCAGTATTTT.

This chain uses TRBV5-1 with TRBJ2-3, with TRBD2 matching over 13 bases. The CDR3 length is 18 residues. With V trimmed by 0 bases and J by 0 bases, 4 bases remained unmatched. The germline V gene has CDR1 SGHRS and CDR2 YFSETQ. In DNA form, the CDR3 reads TGCGCCAGCAGCTTGGGACTAGCGGGGGGCCCCAGCACAGATACGCAGTATTTT. Translating it yields CASSLGLAGGPSTDTQYF.

Concerning this clone: The sample contains more than one DNA sequence encoding this CDR3. This chain uses TRBV9 with TRBJ1-1; D ambiguous. V was trimmed by 0 bases and J by 1 base, leaving 7 bases between them. The CDR3 extends over 14 amino acids. Germline lookup yields CDR1 SGDLS and CDR2 YYNGEE. As DNA, the CDR3 is TGTGCCAGCAGCGTAGAAGGGCAGAACACTGAAGCTTTCTTT. Translated: CASSVEGQNTEAFF.

The chain couples TRBV19 to TRBJ1-5; the D gene is possibly TRBD1 (5 bases). Germline V gene sequence: CDR1 LNHDA, CDR2 SQIVND (reference sequence). The CDR3 totals 14 residues. Trimming took off 2 bases at V and 5 bases at J, with 10 bases between the two ends. In DNA, the CDR3 is TGTGCCAGTAGTATAAGACGAGGGGATCAGCCCCAGCATTTT. Protein product: CASSIRRGDQPQHF.